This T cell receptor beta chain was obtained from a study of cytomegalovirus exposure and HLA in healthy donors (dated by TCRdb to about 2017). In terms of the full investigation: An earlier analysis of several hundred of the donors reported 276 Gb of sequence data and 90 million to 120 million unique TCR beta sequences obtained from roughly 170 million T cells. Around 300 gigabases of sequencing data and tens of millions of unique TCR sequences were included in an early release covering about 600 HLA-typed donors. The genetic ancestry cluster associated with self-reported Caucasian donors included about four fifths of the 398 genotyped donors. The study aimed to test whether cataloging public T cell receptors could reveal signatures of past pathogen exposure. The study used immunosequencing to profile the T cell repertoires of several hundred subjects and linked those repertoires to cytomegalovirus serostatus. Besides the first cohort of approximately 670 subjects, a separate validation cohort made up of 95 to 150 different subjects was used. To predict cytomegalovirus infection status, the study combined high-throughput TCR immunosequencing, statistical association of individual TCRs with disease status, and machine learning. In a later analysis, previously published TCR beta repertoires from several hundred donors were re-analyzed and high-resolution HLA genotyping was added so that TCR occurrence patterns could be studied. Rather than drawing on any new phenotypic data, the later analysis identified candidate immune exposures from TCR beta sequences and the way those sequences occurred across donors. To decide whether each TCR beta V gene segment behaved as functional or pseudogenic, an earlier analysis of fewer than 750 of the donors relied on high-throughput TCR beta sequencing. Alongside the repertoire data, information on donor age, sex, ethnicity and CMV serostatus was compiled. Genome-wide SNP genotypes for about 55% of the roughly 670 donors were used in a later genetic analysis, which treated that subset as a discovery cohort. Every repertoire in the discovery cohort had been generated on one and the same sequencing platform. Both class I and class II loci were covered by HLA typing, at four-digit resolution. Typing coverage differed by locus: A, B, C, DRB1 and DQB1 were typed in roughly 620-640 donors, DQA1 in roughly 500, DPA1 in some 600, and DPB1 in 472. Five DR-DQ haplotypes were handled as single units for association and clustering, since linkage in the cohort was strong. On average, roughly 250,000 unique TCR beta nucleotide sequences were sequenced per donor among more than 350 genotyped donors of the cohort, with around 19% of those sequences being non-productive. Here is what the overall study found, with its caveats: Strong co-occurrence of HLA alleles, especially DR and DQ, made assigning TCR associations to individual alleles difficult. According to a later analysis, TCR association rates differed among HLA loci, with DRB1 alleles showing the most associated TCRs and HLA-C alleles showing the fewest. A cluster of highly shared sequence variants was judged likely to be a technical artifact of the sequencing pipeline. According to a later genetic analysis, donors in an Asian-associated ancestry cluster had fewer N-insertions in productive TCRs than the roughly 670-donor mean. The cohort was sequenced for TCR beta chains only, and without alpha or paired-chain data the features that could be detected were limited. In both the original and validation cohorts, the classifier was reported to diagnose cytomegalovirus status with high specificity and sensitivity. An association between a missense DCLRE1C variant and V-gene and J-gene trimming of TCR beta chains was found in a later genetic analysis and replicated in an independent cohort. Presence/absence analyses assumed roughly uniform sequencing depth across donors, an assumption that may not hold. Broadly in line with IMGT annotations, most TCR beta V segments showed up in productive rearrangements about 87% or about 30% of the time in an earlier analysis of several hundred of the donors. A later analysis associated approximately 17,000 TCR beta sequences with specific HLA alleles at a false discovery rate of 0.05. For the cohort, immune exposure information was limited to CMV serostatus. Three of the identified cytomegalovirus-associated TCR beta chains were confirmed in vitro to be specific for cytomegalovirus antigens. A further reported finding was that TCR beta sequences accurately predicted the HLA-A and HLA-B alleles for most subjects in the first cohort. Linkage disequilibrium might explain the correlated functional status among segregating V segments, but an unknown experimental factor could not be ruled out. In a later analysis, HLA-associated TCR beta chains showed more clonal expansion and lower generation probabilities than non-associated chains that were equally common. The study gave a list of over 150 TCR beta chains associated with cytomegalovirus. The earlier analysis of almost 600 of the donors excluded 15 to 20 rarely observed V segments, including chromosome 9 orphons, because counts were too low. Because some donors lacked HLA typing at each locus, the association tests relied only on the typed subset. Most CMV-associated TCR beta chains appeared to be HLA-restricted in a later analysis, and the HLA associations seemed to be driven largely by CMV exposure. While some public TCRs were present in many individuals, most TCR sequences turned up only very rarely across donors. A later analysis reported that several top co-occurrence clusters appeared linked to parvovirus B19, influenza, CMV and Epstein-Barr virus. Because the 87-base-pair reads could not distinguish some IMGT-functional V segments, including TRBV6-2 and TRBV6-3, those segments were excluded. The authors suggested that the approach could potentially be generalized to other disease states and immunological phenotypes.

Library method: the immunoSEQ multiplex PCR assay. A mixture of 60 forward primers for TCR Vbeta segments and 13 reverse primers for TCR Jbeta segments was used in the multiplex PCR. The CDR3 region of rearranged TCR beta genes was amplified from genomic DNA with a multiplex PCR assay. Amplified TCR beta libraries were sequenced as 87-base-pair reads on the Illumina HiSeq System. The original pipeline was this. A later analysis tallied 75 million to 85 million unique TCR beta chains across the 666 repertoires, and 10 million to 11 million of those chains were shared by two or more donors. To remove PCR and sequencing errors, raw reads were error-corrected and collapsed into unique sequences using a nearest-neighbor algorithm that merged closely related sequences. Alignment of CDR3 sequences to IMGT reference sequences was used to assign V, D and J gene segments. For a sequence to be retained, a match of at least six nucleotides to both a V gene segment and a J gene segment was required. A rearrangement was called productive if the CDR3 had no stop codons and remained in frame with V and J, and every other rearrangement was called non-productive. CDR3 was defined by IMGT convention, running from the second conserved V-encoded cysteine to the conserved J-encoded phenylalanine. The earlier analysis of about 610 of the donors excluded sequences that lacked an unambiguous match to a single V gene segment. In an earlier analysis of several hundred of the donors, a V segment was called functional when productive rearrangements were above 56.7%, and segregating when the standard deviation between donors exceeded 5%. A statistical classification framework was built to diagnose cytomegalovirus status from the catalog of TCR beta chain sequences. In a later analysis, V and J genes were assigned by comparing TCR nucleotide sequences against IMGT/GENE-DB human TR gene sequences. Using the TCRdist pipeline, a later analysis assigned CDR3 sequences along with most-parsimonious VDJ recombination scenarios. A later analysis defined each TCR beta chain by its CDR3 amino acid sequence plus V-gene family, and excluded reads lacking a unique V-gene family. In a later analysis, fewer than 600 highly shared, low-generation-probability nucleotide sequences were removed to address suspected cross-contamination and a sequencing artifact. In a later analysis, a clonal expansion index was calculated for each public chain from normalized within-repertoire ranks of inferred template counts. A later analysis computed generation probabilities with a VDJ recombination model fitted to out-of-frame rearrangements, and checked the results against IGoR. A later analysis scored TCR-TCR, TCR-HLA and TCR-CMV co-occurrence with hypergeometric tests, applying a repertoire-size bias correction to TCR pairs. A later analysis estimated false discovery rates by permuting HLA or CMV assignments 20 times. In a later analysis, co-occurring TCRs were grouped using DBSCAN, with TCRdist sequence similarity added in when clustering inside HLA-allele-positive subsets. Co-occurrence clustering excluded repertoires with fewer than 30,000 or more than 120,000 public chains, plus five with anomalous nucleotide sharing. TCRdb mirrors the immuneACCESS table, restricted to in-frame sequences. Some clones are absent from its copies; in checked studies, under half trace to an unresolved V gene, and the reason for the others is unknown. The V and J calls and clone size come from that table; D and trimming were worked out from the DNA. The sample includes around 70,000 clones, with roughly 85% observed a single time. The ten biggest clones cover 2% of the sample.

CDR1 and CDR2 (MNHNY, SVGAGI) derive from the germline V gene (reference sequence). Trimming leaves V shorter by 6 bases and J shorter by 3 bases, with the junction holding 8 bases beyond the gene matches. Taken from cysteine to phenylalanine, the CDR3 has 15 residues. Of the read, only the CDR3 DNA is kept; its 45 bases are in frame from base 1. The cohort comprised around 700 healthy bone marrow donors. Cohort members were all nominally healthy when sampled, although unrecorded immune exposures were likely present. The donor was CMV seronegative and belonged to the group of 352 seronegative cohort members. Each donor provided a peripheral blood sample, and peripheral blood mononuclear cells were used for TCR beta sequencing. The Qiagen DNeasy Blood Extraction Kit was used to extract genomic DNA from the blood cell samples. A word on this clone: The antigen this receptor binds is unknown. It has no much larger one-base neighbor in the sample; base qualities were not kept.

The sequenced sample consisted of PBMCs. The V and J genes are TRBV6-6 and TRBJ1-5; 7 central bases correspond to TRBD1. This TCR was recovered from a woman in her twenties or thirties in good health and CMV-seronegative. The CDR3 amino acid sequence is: CASSADRVDNQPQHF. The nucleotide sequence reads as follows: TGTGCCAGCAGCGCCGACAGGGTAGACAATCAGCCCCAGCATTTT.